This T cell receptor beta chain came from a study of technical replicates of blood from a handful of donors. The table lists this clone with a count of one. Measured with immunoSEQ multiplex PCR; TCRdb has only the in-frame clones, and not every one. Of 85,000 to 100,000 clones in the sample, approximately 94% are singletons; the top ten hold 0.2% to 0.25%. Germline assignment: CDR1 SGHRS and CDR2 YFSETQ. CDR3 length equals 12 residues. V lost 5 bases, J lost 6 bases, and 4 bases stayed unmatched. Input material: T cells isolated from PBMCs. The J gene is TRBJ2-7, the V gene TRBV5-1; 8 nucleotides match TRBD1. This sequence originates from a human donor in good health. CDR3 nucleotide sequence: TGCGCCAGCAGTTCCACAGGGGGCGAGCAGTACTTC. This translates into CASSSTGGEQYF.